This is a list of T cell receptor beta chains from one sample in a study of blood T cell repertoires in COVID-19. The assay was immunoSEQ multiplex PCR, and TCRdb's table has in-frame clones only and misses some. Of 200,000 or so clones listed, about nine tenths are singletons. Sequencing input: peripheral blood. Source of these receptors: a man aged 70-80 years with active or convalescent COVID-19. The CDR3 runs from the conserved cysteine through the conserved F or W. A D gene is named only where the DNA matches it firmly. The size of a clone is reported for some rows only, either as once, few or many, or as a class for expanded clones.

.,TRBV5-5,TRBD1,TRBJ1-6,TGTGCCAGCAGCTCAGGACAGGGAGGTGGTTATAATTCACCCCTCCACTTT,CASSSGQGGGYNSPLHF
once,TRBV10-2,.,TRBJ1-4,TGCGCCAGCAGTGAGGGGACTAGCCTCGGGGAAAAACTGTTTTTT,CASSEGTSLGEKLFF
.,TRBV10-1,.,TRBJ2-1,TGCGCCAGCACCGACAGAAGCTCCTACAATGAGCAGTTCTTC,CASTDRSSYNEQFF
.,TRBV10-3,TRBD2,TRBJ2-2,TGTGCCACCGGACTAGCGGGACGGACCGGGGAGCTGTTTTTT,CATGLAGRTGELFF
.,TRBV25-1,.,TRBJ1-5,TGTGCCAGCAGTCAGTCCGGGACAAATAATCAGCCCCAGCATTTT,CASSQSGTNNQPQHF
.,TRBV30,.,TRBJ1-2,TGTGCCTGGAGATGGCTTCAGGGCTATGGCTACACCTTC,CAWRWLQGYGYTF
.,TRBV18,.,TRBJ2-1,TGTGCCTCCAGGGGGGCTGGAAATGAGCAGTTCTTC,CASRGAGNEQFF
.,TRBV7-2,.,TRBJ1-1,TGTGCCAGCAGCGCTCGACAGGCCTACACTGAAGCTTTCTTT,CASSARQAYTEAFF
.,TRBV7-2,TRBD2,TRBJ2-3,TGTGCCAGCAGCCTACTAGCGTTACGCACAGATACGCAGTATTTT,CASSLLALRTDTQYF
.,TRBV28,TRBD1,TRBJ2-7,TGTGCCAGCAGTCTCGGTTCAGGGGGCTCGTACGAGCAGTACTTC,CASSLGSGGSYEQYF
once,TRBV5-1,TRBD1,TRBJ2-7,TGCGCCAGCAGCTTGAGGACAGGGCGGTACGAGCAGTACTTC,CASSLRTGRYEQYF
.,TRBV7-2,.,TRBJ1-5,TGTGCCAGCAGCTTAGCCAGGGGCGTCAATCAGCCCCAGCATTTT,CASSLARGVNQPQHF
.,TRBV5-4,.,TRBJ2-1,TGTGCCAGCAGCTTGGCAGGCGCCTACAATGAGCAGTTCTTC,CASSLAGAYNEQFF
.,TRBV6-2/TRBV6-3,.,TRBJ2-3,TGTGCCAGCAGTTACTCGAGACAGGGCACAGATACGCAGTATTTT,CASSYSRQGTDTQYF
.,TRBV19,TRBD2,TRBJ2-2,TGTGCCAGTAGTATAAGAGCGGGGGGATCCCTCGGGGAGCTGTTTTTT,CASSIRAGGSLGELFF
.,TRBV3-1/TRBV3-2,.,TRBJ1-2,TGTGCCAGCAGCCAAGAGTCAGGCTATGGCTACACCTTC,CASSQESGYGYTF
.,TRBV7-9,.,TRBJ1-4,TGTGCCAGCAGGGGGGGACCCAACGGGGAAAAACTGTTTTTT,CASRGGPNGEKLFF
.,TRBV9,TRBD2,TRBJ2-2,TGTGCCAGCAGCGAGTCTGCGGGAGCGAACACCGGGGAGCTGTTTTTT,CASSESAGANTGELFF
.,TRBV28,.,TRBJ1-4,TGTGCCAGCAGTTTGGAGGGCTCTAGGGGAAAACTGTTTTTT,CASSLEGSRGKLFF
once,TRBV27,TRBD1,TRBJ1-2,TGTGCCAGCAGTTTAGACAGGGGATATGGCTACACCTTC,CASSLDRGYGYTF
.,TRBV6-2/TRBV6-3,.,TRBJ1-1,TGTGCCAGCAGTTACGGAGGGACGGGAACTAACACTGAAGCTTTCTTT,CASSYGGTGTNTEAFF
.,TRBV7-2,.,TRBJ2-5,TGTGCCAGCAGCTTACCCCCCGTTGAGACCCAGTACTTC,CASSLPPVETQYF
.,TRBV24-1,TRBD1,TRBJ2-5,TGTGCCACCAGTGATTGGGCACCGGGACAGGGAGAGACCCAGTACTTC,CATSDWAPGQGETQYF
.,TRBV7-2,.,TRBJ2-7,TGTGCCAGCAGCTTACGCCAGTTTGATAGGCAGGGCTTCCACGAGCAGTACTTC,CASSLRQFDRQGFHEQYF
.,TRBV5-6,TRBD1,TRBJ1-2,TGTGCCAGCAGCTTGCCGACAGGGAACTATGGCTACACCTTC,CASSLPTGNYGYTF
.,TRBV2,TRBD1,TRBJ2-2,TGTGCCGGCAAAGGACAGGGGGCCTTGGGGGAGCTGTTTTTT,CAGKGQGALGELFF
.,TRBV9,TRBD1,TRBJ1-1,TGTGCCAGCAGCGCAGGGACAGGGAACACTGAAGCTTTCTTT,CASSAGTGNTEAFF
.,TRBV28,TRBD1,TRBJ1-4,TGTGCCAGCAGTTCACGAGCAACAGGGGCTAATGAAAAACTGTTTTTT,CASSSRATGANEKLFF
few,TRBV21-1,.,TRBJ2-7,TGTGCCAGCAGCAGTGGGGACAGGCACTACGAGCAGTACTTC,CASSSGDRHYEQYF
.,TRBV7-2,.,TRBJ1-6,TGTGCCAGCAGCCCGTTGCGGGATTCACCCCTCCACTTT,CASSPLRDSPLHF
.,TRBV7-8,.,TRBJ2-7,TGTGCCAGCAGCTCTGGAGCTGCATCTAACGAGCAGTACTTC,CASSSGAASNEQYF
.,TRBV4-3,.,TRBJ2-1,TGCGCCAGCAGCCAAGTTCAGGGGACATATGAGCAGTTCTTC,CASSQVQGTYEQFF
.,TRBV24-1,.,TRBJ2-7,TGTGCCACCAGTGTACTATACGAGCAGTACTTC,CATSVLYEQYF
once,TRBV7-2,TRBD2,TRBJ2-7,TGTGCCAGCAGCTTATACTTACTAGCGGAGACAAACTACGAGCAGTACTTC,CASSLYLLAETNYEQYF
.,TRBV25-1,.,TRBJ1-2,TGTGCCAGCAGTGAAACACGGGGGGGAGGCTACACCTTC,CASSETRGGGYTF
.,TRBV27,.,TRBJ2-1,TGTGCCAGCAGAGACTACAGCATTATAGACAATGAGCAGTTCTTC,CASRDYSIIDNEQFF
.,TRBV6-6,.,TRBJ1-5,TGTGCCAGCAGTGGCAATCGGGGGGATCAGCCCCAGCATTTT,CASSGNRGDQPQHF
.,TRBV5-1,TRBD2,TRBJ2-1,TGCGCCAGCAGCTTGCCAGGGGGGGTAGCGGGAGGGCCGGTTGGCTCCTACAATGAGCAGTTCTTC,CASSLPGGVAGGPVGSYNEQFF
once,TRBV11-2,.,TRBJ1-1,TGTGCCAGCAGAGTTAGGGGGATTACTGAAGCTTTCTTT,CASRVRGITEAFF
.,TRBV2,TRBD1,TRBJ1-6,TGTGCCAGCTTCAGGGGGTCACAGTCACCCCTCCACTTT,CASFRGSQSPLHF
.,TRBV2,.,TRBJ2-2,TGTGCCAGCAGTGAAGCGCTAGGTACAGGCTCCGGGGAGCTGTTTTTT,CASSEALGTGSGELFF